This T cell receptor beta chain appears in the sequencing data of a study of T cell changes during pregnancy in multiple sclerosis. Clones were read by immunoSEQ multiplex PCR, and TCRdb kept only the in-frame ones, dropping some. The sample yields some 81,000 clones, about nine tenths seen once. This CDR3 contains 19 residues. The ends were cut back, 5 bases at V and 0 bases at J, with 26 bases in the middle. Germline V gives CDR1 KGHSH, CDR2 LQKENI. This chain joins TRBV18 and TRBJ2-7, with a tentative D call TRBD1 (7 bases). This clonotype was sampled from a female donor with multiple sclerosis, enrolled in a pregnancy study. This material consisted of peripheral blood, taken before pregnancy. CDR3 loop: CASSSRLKRGTASSYEQYF. CDR3 coding DNA: TGTGCCAGCTCATCTCGTTTAAAACGGGGGACAGCCAGCTCCTACGAGCAGTACTTC.